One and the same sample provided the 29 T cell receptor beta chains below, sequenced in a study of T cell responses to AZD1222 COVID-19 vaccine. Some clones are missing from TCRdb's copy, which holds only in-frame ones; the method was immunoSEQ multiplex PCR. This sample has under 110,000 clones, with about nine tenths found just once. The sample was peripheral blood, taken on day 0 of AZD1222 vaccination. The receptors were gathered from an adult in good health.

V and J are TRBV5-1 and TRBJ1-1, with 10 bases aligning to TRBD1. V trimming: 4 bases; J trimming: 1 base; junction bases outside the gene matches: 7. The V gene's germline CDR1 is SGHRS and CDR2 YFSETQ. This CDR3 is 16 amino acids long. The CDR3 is CASSDYWDRGNTEAFF. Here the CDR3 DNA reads TGCGCCAGCAGCGATTACTGGGACAGGGGGAACACTGAAGCTTTCTTT.

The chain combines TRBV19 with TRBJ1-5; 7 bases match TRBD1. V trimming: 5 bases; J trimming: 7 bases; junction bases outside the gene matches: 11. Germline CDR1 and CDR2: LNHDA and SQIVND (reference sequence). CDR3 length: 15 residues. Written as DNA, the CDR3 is TGTGCCAGTAGTGCGGACAGGCCCAGGGGGCAGCCCCAGCATTTT. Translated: CASSADRPRGQPQHF.

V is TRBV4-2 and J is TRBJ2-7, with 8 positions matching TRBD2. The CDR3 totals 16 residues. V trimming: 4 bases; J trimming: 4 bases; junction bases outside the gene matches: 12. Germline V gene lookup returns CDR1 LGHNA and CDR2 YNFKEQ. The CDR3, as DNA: TGTGCCAGCAGCCCTGAGTGGGCGGGGGGAATATACGAGCAGTACTTC. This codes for CASSPEWAGGIYEQYF.

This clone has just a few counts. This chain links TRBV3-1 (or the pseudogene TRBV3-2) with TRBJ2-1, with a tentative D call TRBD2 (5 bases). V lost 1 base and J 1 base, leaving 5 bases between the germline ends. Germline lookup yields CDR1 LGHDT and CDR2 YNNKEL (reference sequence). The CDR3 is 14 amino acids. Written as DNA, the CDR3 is TGTGCCAGCAGCCAAGCGGGGTCCTACAATGAGCAGTTCTTC. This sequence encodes CASSQAGSYNEQFF.

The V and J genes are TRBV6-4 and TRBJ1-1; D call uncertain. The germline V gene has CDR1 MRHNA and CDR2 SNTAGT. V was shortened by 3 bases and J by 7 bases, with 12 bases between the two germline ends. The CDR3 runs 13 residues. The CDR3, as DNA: TGTGCCAGCAGTGATTATTTTTCAGGTGAAGCTTTCTTT. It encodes CASSDYFSGEAFF.

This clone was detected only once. CDR3 sequence reads: CASSLSDSGETQYF. The CDR3 region has the DNA TGTGCCAGCAGTTTGTCTGATTCAGGGGAGACCCAGTACTTC. The chain uses TRBV28 and TRBJ2-5; tentatively, D is TRBD1 (5 bases). The germline gives CDR1 MDHEN, CDR2 SYDVKM. The CDR3 extends over 14 amino acids. V lost 3 bases and J 5 bases, leaving 13 bases between the germline ends.

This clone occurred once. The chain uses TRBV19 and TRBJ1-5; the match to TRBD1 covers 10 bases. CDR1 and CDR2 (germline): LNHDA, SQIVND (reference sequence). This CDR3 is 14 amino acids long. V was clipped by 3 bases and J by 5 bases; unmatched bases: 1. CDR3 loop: CASSMGTGDQPQHF. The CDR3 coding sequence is TGTGCCAGTAGTATGGGGACAGGGGATCAGCCCCAGCATTTT.

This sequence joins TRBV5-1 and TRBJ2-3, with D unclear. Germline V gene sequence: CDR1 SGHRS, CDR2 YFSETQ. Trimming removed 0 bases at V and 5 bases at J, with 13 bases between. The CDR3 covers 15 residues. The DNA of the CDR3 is TGCGCCAGCAGCTTGGGATTGTCCACCGGAGATACGCAGTATTTT. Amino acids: CASSLGLSTGDTQYF.

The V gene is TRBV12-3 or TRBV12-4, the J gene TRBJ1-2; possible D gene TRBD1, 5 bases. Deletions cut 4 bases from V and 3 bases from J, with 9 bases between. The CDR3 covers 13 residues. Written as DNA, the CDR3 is TGTGCCAGCAGTTGGGGACGGTACTATGGCTACACCTTC. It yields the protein CASSWGRYYGYTF.

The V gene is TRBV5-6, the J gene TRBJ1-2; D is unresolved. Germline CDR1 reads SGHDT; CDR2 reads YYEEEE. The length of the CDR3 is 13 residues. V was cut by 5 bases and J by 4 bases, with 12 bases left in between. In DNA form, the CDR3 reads TGTGCCAGCAGACTCAACAGCATCTATGGCTACACCTTC. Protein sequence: CASRLNSIYGYTF.

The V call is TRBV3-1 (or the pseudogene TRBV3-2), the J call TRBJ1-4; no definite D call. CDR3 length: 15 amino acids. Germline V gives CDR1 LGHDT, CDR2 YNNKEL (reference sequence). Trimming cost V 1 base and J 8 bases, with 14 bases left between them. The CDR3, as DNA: TGTGCCAGCAGCCAAGTAAAGGCATTGGGGGAAAAACTGTTTTTT. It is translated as CASSQVKALGEKLFF.

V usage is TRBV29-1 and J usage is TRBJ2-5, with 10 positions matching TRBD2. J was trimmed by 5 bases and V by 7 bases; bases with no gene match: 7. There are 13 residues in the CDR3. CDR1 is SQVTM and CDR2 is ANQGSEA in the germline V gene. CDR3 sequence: CSASGGAVETQYF. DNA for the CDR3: TGCAGCGCCAGCGGGGGGGCCGTCGAGACCCAGTACTTC.

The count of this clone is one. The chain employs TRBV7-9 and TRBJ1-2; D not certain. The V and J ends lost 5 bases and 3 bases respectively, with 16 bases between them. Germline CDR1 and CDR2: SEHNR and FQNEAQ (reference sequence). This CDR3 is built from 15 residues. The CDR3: CASSQPGVYHYGYTF. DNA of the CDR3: TGTGCCAGCAGCCAGCCCGGTGTGTACCACTATGGCTACACCTTC.

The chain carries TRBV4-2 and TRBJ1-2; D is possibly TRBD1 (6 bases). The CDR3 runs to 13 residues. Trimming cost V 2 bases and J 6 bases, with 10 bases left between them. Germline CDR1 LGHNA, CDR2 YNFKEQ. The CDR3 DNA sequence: TGTGCCAGCAGCCAATCAGCAGGGGATGGCTACACCTTC. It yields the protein CASSQSAGDGYTF.

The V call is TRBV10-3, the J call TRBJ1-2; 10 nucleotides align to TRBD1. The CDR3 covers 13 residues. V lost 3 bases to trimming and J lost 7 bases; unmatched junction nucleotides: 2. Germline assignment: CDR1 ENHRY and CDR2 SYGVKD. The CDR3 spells CAISDRQGAGYTF. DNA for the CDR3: TGTGCCATCAGTGACCGACAGGGGGCTGGCTACACCTTC.

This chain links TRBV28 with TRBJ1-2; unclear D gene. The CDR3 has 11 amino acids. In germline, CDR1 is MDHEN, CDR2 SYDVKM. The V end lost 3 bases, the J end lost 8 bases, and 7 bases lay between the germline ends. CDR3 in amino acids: CASSFGAGYTF. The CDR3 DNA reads TGTGCCAGCAGTTTCGGTGCGGGCTACACCTTC.

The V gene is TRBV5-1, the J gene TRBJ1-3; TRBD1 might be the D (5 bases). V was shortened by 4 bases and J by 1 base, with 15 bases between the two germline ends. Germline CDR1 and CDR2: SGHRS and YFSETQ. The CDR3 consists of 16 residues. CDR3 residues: CASSRTGALSGNTIYF. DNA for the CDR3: TGCGCCAGCAGCCGAACCGGGGCCCTTTCTGGAAACACCATATATTTT.

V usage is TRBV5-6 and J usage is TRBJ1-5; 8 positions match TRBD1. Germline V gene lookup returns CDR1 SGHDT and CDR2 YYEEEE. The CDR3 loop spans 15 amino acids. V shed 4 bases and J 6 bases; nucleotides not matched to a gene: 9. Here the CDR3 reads CASSIGQGPFQPQHF. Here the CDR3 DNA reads TGTGCCAGCAGCATAGGACAGGGCCCTTTTCAGCCCCAGCATTTT.

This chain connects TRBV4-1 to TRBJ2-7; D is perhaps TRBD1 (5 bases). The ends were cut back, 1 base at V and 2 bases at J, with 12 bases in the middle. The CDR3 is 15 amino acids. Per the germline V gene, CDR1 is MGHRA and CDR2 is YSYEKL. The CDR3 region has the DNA TGCGCCAGCAGCCAAGGGTTGACAGAAACCTACGAGCAGTACTTC. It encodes CASSQGLTETYEQYF.

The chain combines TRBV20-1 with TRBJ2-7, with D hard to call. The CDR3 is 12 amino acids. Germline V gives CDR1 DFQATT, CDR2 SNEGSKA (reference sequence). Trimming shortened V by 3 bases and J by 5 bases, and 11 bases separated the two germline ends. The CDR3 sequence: CSASLGFNEQYF. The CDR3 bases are TGCAGTGCTAGTTTAGGGTTCAACGAGCAGTACTTC.

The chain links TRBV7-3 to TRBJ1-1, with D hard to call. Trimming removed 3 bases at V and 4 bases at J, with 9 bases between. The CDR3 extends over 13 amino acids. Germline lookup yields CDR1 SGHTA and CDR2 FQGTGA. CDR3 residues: CASSFDGSTEAFF. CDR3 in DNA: TGTGCCAGCAGCTTTGATGGTTCCACTGAAGCTTTCTTT.

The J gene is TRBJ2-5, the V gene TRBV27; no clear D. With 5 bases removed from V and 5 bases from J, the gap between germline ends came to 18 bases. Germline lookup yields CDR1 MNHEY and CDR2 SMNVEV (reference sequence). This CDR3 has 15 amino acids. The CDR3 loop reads CASSPTGLPRETQYF. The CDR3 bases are TGTGCCAGCAGTCCAACGGGCCTACCACGGGAGACCCAGTACTTC.

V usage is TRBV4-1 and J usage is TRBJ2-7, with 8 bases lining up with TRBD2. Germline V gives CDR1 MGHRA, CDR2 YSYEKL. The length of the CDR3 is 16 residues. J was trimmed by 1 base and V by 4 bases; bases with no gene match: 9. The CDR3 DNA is TGCGCCAGCAGCCCTCAACCGGGACTAGAGTCCTACGAGCAGTACTTC. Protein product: CASSPQPGLESYEQYF.

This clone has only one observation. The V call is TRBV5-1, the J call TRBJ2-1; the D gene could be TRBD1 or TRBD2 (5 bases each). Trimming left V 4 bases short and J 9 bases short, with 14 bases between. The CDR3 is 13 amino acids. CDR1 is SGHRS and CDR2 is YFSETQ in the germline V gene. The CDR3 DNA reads TGCGCCAGCAGCCAGCTCCCCGGGACTGAGCAGTTCTTC. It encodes CASSQLPGTEQFF.

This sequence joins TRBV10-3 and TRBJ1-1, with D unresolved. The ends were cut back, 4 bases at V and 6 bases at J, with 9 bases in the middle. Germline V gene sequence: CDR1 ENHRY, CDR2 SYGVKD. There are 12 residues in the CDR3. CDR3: CAISAQESEAFF. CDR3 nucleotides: TGTGCCATCAGTGCTCAGGAGTCTGAAGCTTTCTTT.

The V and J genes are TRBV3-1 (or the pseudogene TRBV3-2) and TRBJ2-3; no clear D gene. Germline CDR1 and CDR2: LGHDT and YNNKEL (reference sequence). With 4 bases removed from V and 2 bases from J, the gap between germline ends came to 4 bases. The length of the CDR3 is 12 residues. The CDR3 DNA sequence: TGTGCCAGCAGCCCGAACACAGATACGCAGTATTTT. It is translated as CASSPNTDTQYF.

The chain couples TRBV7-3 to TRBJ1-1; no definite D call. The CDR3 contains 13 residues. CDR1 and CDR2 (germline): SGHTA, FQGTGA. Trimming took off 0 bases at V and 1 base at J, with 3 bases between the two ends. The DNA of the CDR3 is TGTGCCAGCAGCTTAACAGCGAACACTGAAGCTTTCTTT. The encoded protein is CASSLTANTEAFF. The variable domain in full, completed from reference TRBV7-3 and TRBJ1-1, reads GAGVSQTPSNKVTEKGKYVELRCDPISGHTALYWYRQSLGQGPEFLIYFQGTGAADDSGLPNDRFFAVRPEGSVSTLKIQRTERGDSAVYLCASSLTANTEAFFGQGTRLTVV.

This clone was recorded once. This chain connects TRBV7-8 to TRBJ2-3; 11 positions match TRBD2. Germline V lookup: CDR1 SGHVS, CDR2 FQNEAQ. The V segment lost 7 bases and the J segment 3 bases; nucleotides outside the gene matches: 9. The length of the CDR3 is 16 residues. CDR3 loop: CASNPAASGGTDTQYF. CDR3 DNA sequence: TGTGCCAGCAACCCCGCGGCTAGCGGGGGGACAGATACGCAGTATTTT.

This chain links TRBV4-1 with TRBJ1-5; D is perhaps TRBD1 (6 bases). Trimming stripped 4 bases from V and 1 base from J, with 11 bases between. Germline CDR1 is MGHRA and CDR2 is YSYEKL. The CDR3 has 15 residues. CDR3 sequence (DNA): TGCGCCAGCAGCCCTATCCAGGGGAGCAATCAGCCCCAGCATTTT. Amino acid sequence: CASSPIQGSNQPQHF.